These 5 T cell receptor beta chains came from one sample sequenced in a study of cytomegalovirus exposure and HLA in healthy donors. The PCR used 60 Vbeta and 13 Jbeta primers. Clones were sequenced by immunoSEQ multiplex PCR, and TCRdb holds only the in-frame ones, with some missing. Among about 97,000 clones listed, around 82% were seen once. What was sequenced was PBMCs. These TCRs come from a man aged 35 to 55 in good health and CMV-seropositive.

The J gene is TRBJ1-6, the V gene TRBV19; 8 positions agree with TRBD1. CDR3 length equals 15 residues. J gave up 10 bases and V 0 bases, and 5 bases lay outside the gene matches. Germline-derived CDR1 and CDR2 are LNHDA and SQIVND (reference sequence). Here the CDR3 DNA reads TGTGCCAGTAGTATAGAAGAGACAGGGGTATCACCCCTCCACTTT. Translated: CASSIEETGVSPLHF. The variable domain in full, completed from reference TRBV19 and TRBJ1-6, reads DGGITQSPKYLFRKEGQNVTLSCEQNLNHDAMYWYRQDPGQGLRLIYYSQIVNDFQKGDIAEGYSVSREKKESFPLTVTSAQKNPTAFYLCASSIEETGVSPLHFGNGTRLTVT.

The genes are TRBV30 and TRBJ2-7; 8 bases line up with TRBD1. The trim removed 2 bases at V and 1 base at J, leaving 7 bases unmatched. The germline V gene has CDR1 GTSNPN and CDR2 SVGIG (reference sequence). This CDR3 has 15 residues. The chain's CDR3 is CAWSQGQALSYEQYF. CDR3 coding DNA: TGTGCCTGGAGTCAGGGACAGGCCCTTTCCTACGAGCAGTACTTC.

The chain employs TRBV20-1 and TRBJ1-2; D not certain. Germline assignment: CDR1 DFQATT and CDR2 SNEGSKA (reference sequence). The CDR3 is 11 amino acids. V lost 6 bases and J lost 3, with 8 bases in between. The DNA for the CDR3 is TGCAGTGCCCGACTGGACTATGGCTACACCTTC. It translates to CSARLDYGYTF.

The V gene is TRBV25-1, the J gene TRBJ2-1; 13 nucleotides agree with TRBD2. Trimming at V came to 8 bases and at J to 9 bases, leaving 7 bases not matched to a gene. From germline, CDR1 is MGHDK and CDR2 SYGVNS. CDR3 length: 14 amino acids. CDR3 nucleotides: TGTGCCAGCCGGACTAGCGGGAGTAGTGGTGAGCAGTTCTTC. It encodes CASRTSGSSGEQFF.

This chain joins TRBV25-1 and TRBJ2-3; the match to TRBD2 covers 9 bases. CDR3 length: 15 amino acids. CDR1 is MGHDK, CDR2 SYGVNS, per germline. With V trimmed by 3 bases and J by 8 bases, 9 bases remained unmatched. For the CDR3, the DNA is TGTGCCAGCAGTGATTCTAGCGCGGGAGGGGTTACGCAGTATTTT. Translating gives CASSDSSAGGVTQYF. The full variable domain, completed using reference TRBV25-1 and TRBJ2-3, is EADIYQTPRYLVIGTGKKITLECSQTMGHDKMYWYQQDPGMELHLIHYSYGVNSTEKGDLSSESTVSRIRTEHFPLTLESARPSHTSQYLCASSDSSAGGVTQYFGPGTRLTVL.